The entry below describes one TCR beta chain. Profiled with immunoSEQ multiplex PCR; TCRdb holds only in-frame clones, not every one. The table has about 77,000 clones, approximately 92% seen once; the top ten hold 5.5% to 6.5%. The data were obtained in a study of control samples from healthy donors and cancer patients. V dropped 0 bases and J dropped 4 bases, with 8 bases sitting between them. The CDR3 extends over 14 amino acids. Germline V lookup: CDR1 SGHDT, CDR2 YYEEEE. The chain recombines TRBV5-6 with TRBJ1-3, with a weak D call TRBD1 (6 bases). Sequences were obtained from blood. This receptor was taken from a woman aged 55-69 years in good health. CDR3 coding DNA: TGTGCCAGCAGCTTGGACAGGGCGGGAAACACCATATATTTT. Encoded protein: CASSLDRAGNTIYF.